This T cell receptor (beta chain) derives from a study of blood T cell repertoires in COVID-19. Study processing details: Cell counts per sample came from amplifying reference gene primers. The repertoire was sequenced with immunoSEQ multiplex PCR; TCRdb's copy has only in-frame clones and lacks some. The V and J calls and the clone size are those of that table, but D and trimming were determined from the DNA. The top ten hold 1.4% of the sample, which has 350,000 to 500,000 clones, 70% to 90% seen once. This clone was observed a single time. Clinical history reported by participants formed the basis on which cohorts were assigned. Up to 2 weeks before entering the study, exposed participants had met a COVID-19 case. Trimming took 0 bases from V and 4 from J, leaving 7 bases between them. The CDR3 length is 13 residues. Per the germline V gene, CDR1 is LGHDT and CDR2 is YNNKEL (reference sequence).

Sequences were obtained from PBMCs or T cells enriched from blood (not recorded which). This clonotype was sampled from a woman younger than 30 who had been exposed to COVID-19. The chain joins TRBV3-1 (or the pseudogene TRBV3-2) to TRBJ2-7; D is unclear. The CDR3 coding sequence is TGTGCCAGCAGCCAAGATCAGGTGTACGAGCAGTACTTC. This translates into CASSQDQVYEQYF.